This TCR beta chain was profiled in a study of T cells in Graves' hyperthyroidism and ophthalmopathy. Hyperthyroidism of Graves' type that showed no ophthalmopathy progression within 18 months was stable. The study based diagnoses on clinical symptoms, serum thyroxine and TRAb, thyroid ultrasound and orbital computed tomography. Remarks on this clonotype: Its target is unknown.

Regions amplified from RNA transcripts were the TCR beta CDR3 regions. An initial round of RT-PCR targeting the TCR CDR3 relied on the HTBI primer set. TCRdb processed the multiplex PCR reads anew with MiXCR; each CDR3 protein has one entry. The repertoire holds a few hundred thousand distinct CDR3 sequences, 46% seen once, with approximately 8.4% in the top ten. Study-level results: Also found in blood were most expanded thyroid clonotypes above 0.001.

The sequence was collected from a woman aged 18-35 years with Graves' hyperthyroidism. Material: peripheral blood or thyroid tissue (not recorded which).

DNA for the CDR3: TGCAGCGTCGGGGAGACCTACGAGCAGTACTTC. Residues: CSVGETYEQYF. The chain couples TRBV29-1 to TRBJ2-7; possible D gene TRBD2, 5 bases. V lost 6 bases and J lost 2, with 8 bases in between. The germline gives CDR1 SQVTM, CDR2 ANQGSEA. The CDR3 has 11 amino acids.